This T cell receptor (beta chain) is drawn from a study of shared clonotypes between healthy human individuals. Germline loops: CDR1 LNHDA, CDR2 SQIVND (reference sequence). This CDR3 has 14 residues. Deletions cut 2 bases from V and 6 bases from J, with 11 bases between. Findings and caveats of the study: For naive CD4 cells, around 5% of clonotypes were shared across a handful of donors. Even with large depth, rarefaction showed that sorted-subset sequencing was incomplete.

Note on this clone: Its antigen is currently unknown.

Generated by immunoSEQ multiplex PCR, the TCRdb table keeps only in-frame clones and is missing some. The table shows approximately 2,000,000 clones, with about nine tenths occurring only once. Sample: naive CD4+ T cells from PBMCs. As to subset: CD45RA+ positively selected. This clonotype was obtained from a man between 18 and 29 years old in good health. Some clones in this sample may be carry-over from other donors' samples. The chain recombines TRBV19 with TRBJ1-5; no clear D. The CDR3 nucleotides are TGTGCCAGTAGTATATCAGGAAGGAGTCAGCCCCAGCATTTT. As protein: CASSISGRSQPQHF.